These 9 T cell receptor beta chains originate from one sample sequenced in a study of cytomegalovirus exposure and HLA in healthy donors. Primers for the PCR totalled 60 Vbeta and 13 Jbeta. Here immunoSEQ multiplex PCR was the method, and the copy in TCRdb shows in-frame clones only, minus some. The sample lists 65,000 to 95,000 clones, 65% to 80% seen once, with over 10% in the top ten. The sequenced material came from PBMCs. Receptors originate from a human donor in good health.

J is TRBJ1-5 and V is TRBV19; D ambiguous. Trimming left V 7 bases short and J 6 bases short, with 10 bases between. This CDR3 contains 12 residues. Germline loops: CDR1 LNHDA, CDR2 SQIVND (reference sequence). As DNA, the CDR3 is TGTGCCAGTACGGAGTTTGGTCAGCCCCAGCATTTT. Amino acid sequence: CASTEFGQPQHF.

Only a few counts were recorded for this clone. The chain joins TRBV6-5 to TRBJ1-1, with a possible D match to TRBD1 (5 bases). Germline values: CDR1 MNHEY, CDR2 SVGAGI. This CDR3 contains 11 residues. V lost 6 bases, J lost 7 bases, and 9 bases lay in between. CDR3 bases: TGTGCCAGCAGGGCAGGGTTTGAAGCTTTCTTT. It is translated as CASRAGFEAFF.

J is TRBJ2-3 and V is TRBV10-3; 9 nucleotides match TRBD2. After removal of 0 bases from V and 6 bases from J, the junction contained 10 bases not matched to a gene. Germline CDR1 and CDR2: ENHRY and SYGVKD. This CDR3 has 17 amino acids. Here the CDR3 DNA reads TGTGCCATCAGTGAGTCGTTGGCGGGGGGGCCTCGGGATACGCAGTATTTT. Encoded protein: CAISESLAGGPRDTQYF.

This clone was observed a handful of times. The gene calls are TRBV7-8 and TRBJ1-4, with 9 bases lining up with TRBD1. V shed 5 bases and J 11 bases; nucleotides not matched to a gene: 6. The CDR3 sequence is 13 residues long. Germline V gene lookup returns CDR1 SGHVS and CDR2 FQNEAQ. Written as DNA, the CDR3 is TGTGCCAGCAGCGACCGGACAGGGGAGAAACTGTTTTTT. It is translated as CASSDRTGEKLFF.

Comment on this clone: This specimen includes other DNA sequences encoding the same CDR3. The CDR3 reads CSVFGTGATNEKLFF. CDR3 DNA: TGCAGCGTTTTTGGGACAGGGGCAACTAATGAAAAACTGTTTTTT. V gene TRBV29-1 combines with J gene TRBJ1-4; TRBD1 matches 10 bases. V lost 5 bases, J lost 0 bases, and 3 bases stayed unmatched. CDR3 length equals 15 residues. From germline, CDR1 is SQVTM and CDR2 ANQGSEA.

This clone was seen more than once but under ten times. This chain connects TRBV6-1 to TRBJ1-5; 10 bases align to TRBD1. The CDR3 length is 15 residues. Germline-derived CDR1 and CDR2 are MNHNS and SASEGT. Trimming at V came to 0 bases and at J to 7 bases, leaving 3 bases not matched to a gene. The CDR3 nucleotides are TGTGCCAGCAGTGAAGCGGGACAGGGGCTACAGCCCCAGCATTTT. This encodes CASSEAGQGLQPQHF.

The gene calls are TRBV5-3 and TRBJ1-5; 7 nucleotides match TRBD1. TRBV5-3 is treated as an ORF (open reading frame) with a function not yet certain. The CDR3 spans 14 residues. V was pared by 5 bases and J by 7 bases, with 9 bases of the junction left unmatched. In DNA form, the CDR3 reads TGTGCCAGAAGTCAGAGACAGGGCAGGCAGCCCCAGCATTTT. This gives the protein CARSQRQGRQPQHF.

The chain uses TRBV4-1 and TRBJ2-1; TRBD2 matches at 14 bases. The CDR3 length is 21 residues. The J segment lost 4 bases and the V segment lost 0 bases, leaving 14 bases of the junction unmatched. Per germline, CDR1 MGHRA and CDR2 YSYEKL. CDR3 nucleotides: TGCGCCAGCAGCCAAGACCCTAAACCGGGACTAGCGGGGGTCGGGTACAATGAGCAGTTCTTC. This gives the protein CASSQDPKPGLAGVGYNEQFF.

The chain couples TRBV11-3 to TRBJ2-2; TRBD2 might be the D (7 bases). The CDR3 spans 15 residues. Trimming took off 0 bases at V and 5 bases at J, with 10 bases between the two ends. Per the germline V gene, CDR1 is SGHNT and CDR2 is YENEEA. The CDR3 coding sequence is TGTGCCAGCAGCTTAGAGGCGGGGGCGACCGGGGAGCTGTTTTTT. This gives the protein CASSLEAGATGELFF.